Described below is a single T cell receptor beta chain sequence and its context. Its cognate antigen has yet to be identified. Per-nucleotide qualities are absent, and no much larger clonotype sits a single base away. For this chain, trimming is 6 bases at the V end and 0 bases at the J end, and the number of junction bases without a gene match is 7. Sequences MNHEY (CDR1) and SMNVEV (CDR2) are obtained from the germline V gene (reference sequence). The CDR3 has 16 amino acids, counting the end cysteine and phenylalanine. Only the CDR3 part of the read is kept: 48 bases, read in frame from the first base. Library creation used the immunoSEQ multiplex PCR assay. For most patients, genomic DNA was isolated with the Qiagen DNeasy Blood and Tissue Kit and shipped frozen to Adaptive Biotechnologies for TCR sequencing. For most patients, high-throughput TCR-beta CDR3 sequencing of genomic DNA was performed by Adaptive Biotechnologies. The study's processing was this. Adaptive's ImmunoSEQ software supplied the TCR sequencing data for around 19 patients, while MiXCR and VDJtools were used to process a few other patients. To correct CD4 versus CD8 sorting errors, any sequence found in both subsets at a frequency ratio below 5:1 was removed. CDR3 nucleotide sequences shared between donor and recipient were removed because the origin of such sequences could not be assigned. To count as alloreactive, a clone needed at least 2-fold expansion over unstimulated cells and a minimum CFSE-low frequency of 0.002% (template counts) or 0.001% (read counts). A clone was considered mappable if detected in the sequenced pre-transplant spleen, lymph node, or MLR CFSE-low populations of the donor or recipient. The cumulative frequency of alloreactive clones was calculated as a percentage of all sequences, weighted by copy number. TCRdb's version of the immuneACCESS table is confined to in-frame rearrangements and falls short of the full clone set. An unresolved V gene accounts for under half of the shortfall where checked; the remainder is of unknown origin. That table supplies the V and J calls and clone size; D and trimming were determined from the DNA. The table for this sample lists about 78,000 clones; 90% of them were counted only once. The ten largest make up 3.5% to 5% of the sample.

The time point label here, explained by the study, means: cells obtained before transplantation from donor or recipient. CD3+CD4+ and CD3+CD8+ populations were FACS-sorted from unstimulated pre-transplant donor and recipient cells taken from spleen or lymph nodes. This sample is part of a study of graft-versus-host responses after intestinal transplantation (dated by TCRdb to about 2021). Notes on the research overall: Multivisceral, liver-intestinal, or isolated intestinal transplants were received by the recipients. Donor T cell macrochimerism was defined as a peak of at least 4% donor T cells among recipient peripheral blood mononuclear cells. To identify alloreactive clones, pre-transplant mixed lymphocyte reaction products were sequenced and compared with unstimulated pre-transplant donor and recipient T cells. Rather than going through the commercial service, samples from three later patients were sequenced in-house on an Illumina MiSeq and processed with MiXCR. Anti-thymocyte globulin induction was given to all recipients, followed by maintenance tacrolimus and steroids for two to three years. The cohort enrolled approximately 24 intestinal transplant recipients, one of whom was a retransplant, and a few patients without pretransplant specimens were excluded. Graft-versus-host and host-versus-graft alloreactive T cell clones were tracked in the graft, circulation and bone marrow after intestinal transplantation using bulk TCR-beta CDR3 sequencing. Broad study findings and their caveats: The relatively low number and heterogeneity of intestinal transplant patients limited the conclusions. Patients with donor T cell macrochimerism had high GvH to HvG T cell clonal ratios in their allografts. Peak levels of circulating GvH clones were associated with declines in HvG clones early after transplant. GvH clones turned up in recipient bone marrow, with some appearing earlier in ileal mucosa or blood, a pattern consistent with an intestinal mucosal origin.

This receptor chain uses TRBV27 and TRBJ2-5; 10 junctional bases match TRBD2. Source: unstimulated CD8+ T cells sorted from spleen or lymph node cells, taken before transplant. The TCR originated in a human donor who was the organ donor for an intestinal transplant. The nucleotides read TGTGCCAGCAGCAAAACACTAGCGGGGAACCAAGAGACCCAGTACTTC. Its product reads: CASSKTLAGNQETQYF.